This T cell receptor (beta chain) was sequenced in a study of OX40 agonist ivuxolimab in advanced cancers. Study-wide findings and caveats: Blood T cells, both CD4+ and CD8+, expanded clonally by week 6 at 0.1 to 3.0 mg/kg. Relatively little clonal expansion, among the lowest observed, appeared in partial responders at 0.1-3.0 mg/kg. Expanded peripheral T cells had an undetermined antigen specificity.

A history of autoimmune disease or systemic immunosuppression excluded patients. CDR1 and CDR2 (germline): MNHNY, SVGAGI (reference sequence). With 5 bases removed from V and 6 bases from J, the gap between germline ends came to 11 bases. There are 12 residues in the CDR3. With respect to this clone: What it recognizes is unknown.

Profiling relied on immunoSEQ multiplex PCR, and the TCRdb table lists in-frame clones only, not all of them. Here the sample spans 55,000 to 70,000 clones, about 85% being singletons. The receptor's source is an adult with an advanced solid tumor such as melanoma, head and neck, liver or kidney cancer. The chain recombines TRBV6-6 with TRBJ2-7; D is possibly TRBD1 (6 bases). The sample was CD4+ or CD8+ T cells sorted from blood, taken in a trial of the OX40 agonist ivuxolimab. CDR3 amino acids: CASSLDSREQYF. Here the CDR3 DNA reads TGTGCCAGCAGTCTGGACAGCCGCGAGCAGTACTTC.